The sequence of this T cell receptor (beta chain) was determined in a study of T-cell reconstitution after alpha-beta-depleted transplantation in children. Unique molecular identifiers were incorporated into the prepared TCRbeta library. TCRdb processed the PCR reads anew with MiXCR; each CDR3 protein has one entry. The sample holds 420,000 or so distinct CDR3 sequences, about 11% seen once. V shed 1 base and J shed 0 bases, with 13 bases lying between them. The CDR3 sequence is 17 residues long. This sample comprised PBMCs from the stem cell graft donor, obtained from the stem cell graft. The clonotype originates from a human donor who donated a stem cell graft to a child with acute myeloid leukemia. V is TRBV12-3 or TRBV12-4 and J is TRBJ1-3; no firm D call. CDR3 DNA sequence: TGTGCCAGCAGTTTAGAGGTTCGGGCTACCTCTGGAAACACCATATATTTT. Translation gives CASSLEVRATSGNTIYF.